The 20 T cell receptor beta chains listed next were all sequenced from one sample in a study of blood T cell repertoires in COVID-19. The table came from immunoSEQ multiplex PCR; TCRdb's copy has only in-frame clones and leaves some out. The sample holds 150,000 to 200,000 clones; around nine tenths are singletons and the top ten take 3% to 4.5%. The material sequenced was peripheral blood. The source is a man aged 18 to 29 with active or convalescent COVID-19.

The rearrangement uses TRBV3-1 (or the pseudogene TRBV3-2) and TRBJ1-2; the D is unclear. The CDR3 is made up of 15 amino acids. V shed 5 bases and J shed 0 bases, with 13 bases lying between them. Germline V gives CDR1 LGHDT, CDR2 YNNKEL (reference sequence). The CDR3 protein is CASSKLDVANYGYTF. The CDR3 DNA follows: TGTGCCAGCAGCAAACTTGATGTAGCTAACTATGGCTACACCTTC.

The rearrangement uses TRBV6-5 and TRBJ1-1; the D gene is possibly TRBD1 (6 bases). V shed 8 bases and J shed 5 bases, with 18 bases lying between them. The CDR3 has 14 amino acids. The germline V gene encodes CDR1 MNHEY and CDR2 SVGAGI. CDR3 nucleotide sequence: TGTGCCAGCCAAGGGGAAGGGGGTATGACTGAAGCTTTCTTT. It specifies CASQGEGGMTEAFF.

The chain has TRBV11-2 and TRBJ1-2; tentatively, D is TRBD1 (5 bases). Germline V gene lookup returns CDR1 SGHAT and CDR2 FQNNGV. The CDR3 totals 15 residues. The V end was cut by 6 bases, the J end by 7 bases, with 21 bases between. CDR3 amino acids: CASSAGRGSSRGYTF. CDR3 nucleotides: TGTGCCAGCAGTGCTGGAAGGGGAAGTTCTCGTGGCTACACCTTC.

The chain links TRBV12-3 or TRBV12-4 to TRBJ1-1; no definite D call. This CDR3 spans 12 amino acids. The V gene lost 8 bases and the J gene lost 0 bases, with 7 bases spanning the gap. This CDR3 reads CASRELNTEAFF. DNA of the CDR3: TGTGCCAGCCGAGAACTGAACACTGAAGCTTTCTTT.

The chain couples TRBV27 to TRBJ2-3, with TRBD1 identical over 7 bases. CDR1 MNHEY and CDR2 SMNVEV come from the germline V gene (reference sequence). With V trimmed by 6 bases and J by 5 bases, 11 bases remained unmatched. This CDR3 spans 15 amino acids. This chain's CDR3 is CASSPPTGYRDTQYF. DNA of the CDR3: TGTGCCAGCAGCCCCCCGACAGGGTATAGAGATACGCAGTATTTT.

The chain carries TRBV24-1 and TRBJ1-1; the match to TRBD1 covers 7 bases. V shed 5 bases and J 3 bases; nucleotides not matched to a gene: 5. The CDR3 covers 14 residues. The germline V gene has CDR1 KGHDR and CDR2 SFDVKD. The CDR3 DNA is TGTGCCACCAGTGGGGGGCAGGGGGACACTGAAGCTTTCTTT. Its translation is CATSGGQGDTEAFF.

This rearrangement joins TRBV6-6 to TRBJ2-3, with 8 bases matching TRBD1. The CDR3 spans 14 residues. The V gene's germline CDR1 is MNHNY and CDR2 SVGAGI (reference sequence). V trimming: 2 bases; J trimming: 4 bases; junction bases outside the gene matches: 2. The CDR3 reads CASSYQGAADTQYF. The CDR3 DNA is TGTGCCAGCAGTTACCAGGGGGCGGCAGATACGCAGTATTTT.

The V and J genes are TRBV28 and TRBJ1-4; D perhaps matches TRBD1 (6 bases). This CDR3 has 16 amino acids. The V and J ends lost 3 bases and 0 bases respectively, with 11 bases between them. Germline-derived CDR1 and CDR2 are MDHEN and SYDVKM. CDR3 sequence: CASSFTGFATNEKLFF. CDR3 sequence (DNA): TGTGCCAGCAGTTTTACAGGGTTCGCAACTAATGAAAAACTGTTTTTT.

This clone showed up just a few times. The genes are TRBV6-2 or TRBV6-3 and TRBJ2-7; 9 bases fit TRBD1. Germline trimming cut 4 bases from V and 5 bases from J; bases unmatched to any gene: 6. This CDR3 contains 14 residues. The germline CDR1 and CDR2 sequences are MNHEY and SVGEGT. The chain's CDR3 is CASSWGQGGHEQYF. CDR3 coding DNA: TGTGCCAGCAGTTGGGGACAGGGAGGCCACGAGCAGTACTTC.

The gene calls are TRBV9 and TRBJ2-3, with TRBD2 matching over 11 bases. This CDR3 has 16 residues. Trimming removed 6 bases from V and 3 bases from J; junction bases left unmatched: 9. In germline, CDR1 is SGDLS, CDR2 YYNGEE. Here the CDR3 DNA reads TGTGCCAGCAATTTAGCGGGGGGGCCTGGGACAGATACGCAGTATTTT. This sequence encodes CASNLAGGPGTDTQYF.

The CDR3 reads CASSQDATATRNSPLHF. The CDR3 coding sequence is TGCGCCAGCAGCCAAGATGCGACAGCCACAAGAAATTCACCCCTCCACTTT. The chain uses TRBV4-1 and TRBJ1-6, with D perhaps TRBD1 (5 bases). The CDR3 has 17 amino acids. The V gene lost 0 bases and the J gene lost 7 bases, with 16 bases spanning the gap. The germline V gene encodes CDR1 MGHRA and CDR2 YSYEKL.

The CDR3 nucleotides are TGTGCCACCAGTGACCGCAAGACTTACTCCTACAATGAGCAGTTCTTC. It encodes CATSDRKTYSYNEQFF. This sequence joins TRBV24-1 and TRBJ2-1, with D unresolved. Trimming took 4 bases from V and 0 from J, leaving 12 bases between them. Germline V gives CDR1 KGHDR, CDR2 SFDVKD. This CDR3 has 16 residues.

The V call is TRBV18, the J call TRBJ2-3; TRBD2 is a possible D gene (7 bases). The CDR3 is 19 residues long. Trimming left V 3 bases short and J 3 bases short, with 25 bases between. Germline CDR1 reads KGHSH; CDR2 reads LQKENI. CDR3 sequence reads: CASSPIGAGALGGTDTQYF. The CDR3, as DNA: TGTGCCAGCTCACCGATCGGGGCGGGGGCTCTCGGAGGTACAGATACGCAGTATTTT.

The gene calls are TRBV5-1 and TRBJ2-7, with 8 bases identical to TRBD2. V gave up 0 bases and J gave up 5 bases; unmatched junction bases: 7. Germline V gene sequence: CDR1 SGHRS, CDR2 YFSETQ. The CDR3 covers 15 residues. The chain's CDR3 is CASSLAGLAFHEQYV. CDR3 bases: TGCGCCAGCAGCTTGGCTGGACTAGCTTTCCACGAGCAGTACGTC.

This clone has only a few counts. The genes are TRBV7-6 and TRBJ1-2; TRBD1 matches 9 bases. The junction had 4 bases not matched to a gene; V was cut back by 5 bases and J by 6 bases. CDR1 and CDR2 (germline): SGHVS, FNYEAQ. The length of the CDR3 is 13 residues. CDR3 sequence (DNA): TGTGCCAGCAGCCCTACAGGGGGCAATGGCTACACCTTC. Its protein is CASSPTGGNGYTF. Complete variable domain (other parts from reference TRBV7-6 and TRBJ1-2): GAGVSQSPRYKVTKRGQDVALRCDPISGHVSLYWYRQALGQGPEFLTYFNYEAQQDKSGLPNDRFSAERPEGSISTLTIQRTEQRDSAMYRCASSPTGGNGYTFGSGTRLTVV.

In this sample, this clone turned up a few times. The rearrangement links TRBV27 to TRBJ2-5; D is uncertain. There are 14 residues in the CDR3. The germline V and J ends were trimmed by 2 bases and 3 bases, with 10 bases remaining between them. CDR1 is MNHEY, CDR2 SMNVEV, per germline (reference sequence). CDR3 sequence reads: CASSLNSAKETQYF. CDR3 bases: TGTGCCAGCAGTTTAAATAGTGCCAAAGAGACCCAGTACTTC.

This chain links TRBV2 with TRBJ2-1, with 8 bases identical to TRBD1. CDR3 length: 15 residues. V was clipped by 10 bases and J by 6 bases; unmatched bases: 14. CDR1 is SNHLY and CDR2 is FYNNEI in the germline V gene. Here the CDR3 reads CATRMLGQVPNEQFF. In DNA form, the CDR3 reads TGTGCCACCAGAATGCTGGGACAGGTTCCCAATGAGCAGTTCTTC.

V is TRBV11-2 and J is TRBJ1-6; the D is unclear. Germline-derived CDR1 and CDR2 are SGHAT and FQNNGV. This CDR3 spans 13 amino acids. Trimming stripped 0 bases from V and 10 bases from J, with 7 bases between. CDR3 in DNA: TGTGCCAGCAGCTTAGATCGAGGCTCACCCCTCCACTTT. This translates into CASSLDRGSPLHF.

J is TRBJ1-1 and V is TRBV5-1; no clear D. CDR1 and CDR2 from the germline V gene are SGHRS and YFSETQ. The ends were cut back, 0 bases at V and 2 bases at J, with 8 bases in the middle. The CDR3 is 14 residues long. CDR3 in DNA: TGCGCCAGCAGCTTGGAAGTTAGAAACACTGAAGCTTTCTTT. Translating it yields CASSLEVRNTEAFF.

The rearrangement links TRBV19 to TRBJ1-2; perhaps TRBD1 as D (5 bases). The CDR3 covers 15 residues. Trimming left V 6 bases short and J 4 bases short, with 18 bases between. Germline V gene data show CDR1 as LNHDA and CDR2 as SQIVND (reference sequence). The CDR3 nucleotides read TGTGCCAGTAGCCCGGACACCGCAACTCTCTATGGCTACACCTTC. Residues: CASSPDTATLYGYTF.